The clone carrying this T cell receptor beta chain came up a few times. Antigen: not known. The data were taken from a study of T cells in Graves' hyperthyroidism and ophthalmopathy. On the study more broadly: It was at initial diagnosis, before any treatment, that peripheral blood was collected. Overall study findings and caveats: From stable hyperthyroidism, ophthalmopathy was set apart by a 13 V-J model. Most clonotypes that expanded in the thyroid above 0.001 also showed up in blood.

Researchers barred patients who had uncontrolled infection, other autoimmune disease, pregnancy or lactation. RNA transcripts were the template for amplifying TCR beta CDR3 regions. An initial round of RT-PCR targeting the TCR CDR3 relied on the HTBI primer set. TCRdb reprocessed the multiplex PCR reads with MiXCR, giving one entry per CDR3 protein. The table records about 600,000 distinct CDR3 sequences, about a sixth of them present only once. The source is a woman in her forties with Graves' ophthalmopathy. Sample: blood.

As DNA, the CDR3 is TGTGCCAGCAGACCGGACAGGGGCGAAGCGGGAGTCACGAATGAGCAGTTCTTC. It codes for CASRPDRGEAGVTNEQFF. The chain recombines TRBV6-2 or TRBV6-3 with TRBJ2-1, with a possible D match to TRBD1 (9 bases). The ends were cut back, 6 bases at V and 7 bases at J, with 28 bases in the middle. CDR1 MNHEY and CDR2 SVGEGT come from the germline V gene. The CDR3 length is 18 residues.